Included here is one TCR beta chain sequence, with context. 13 Jbeta primers and 60 Vbeta primers were used for the PCR. The assay was immunoSEQ multiplex PCR, and TCRdb's table has in-frame clones only and misses some. The table lists 180,000 or so clones, approximately 72% of them singletons. The V and J ends lost 7 bases and 6 bases respectively, with 18 bases between them. Germline CDR1 SNHLY, CDR2 FYNNEI. This CDR3 has 15 amino acids. Missing from this donor's record is the CMV serostatus. This record belongs to a study of cytomegalovirus exposure and HLA in healthy donors. Sequenced input: PBMCs. The source of this sequence is a human donor in good health. The V call is TRBV2, the J call TRBJ2-2, with D perhaps TRBD1 (5 bases). The CDR3: CASIRRLGEAGELFF. The CDR3, as DNA: TGTGCCAGCATCCGGCGTCTAGGGGAAGCCGGGGAGCTGTTTTTT. The variable domain in full, with the rest retrieved from reference TRBV2 and TRBJ2-2, is EPEVTQTPSHQVTQMGQEVILRCVPISNHLYFYWYRQILGQKVEFLVSFYNNEISEKSEIFDDQFSVERPDGSNFTLKIRSTKLEDSAMYFCASIRRLGEAGELFFGEGSRLTVL.